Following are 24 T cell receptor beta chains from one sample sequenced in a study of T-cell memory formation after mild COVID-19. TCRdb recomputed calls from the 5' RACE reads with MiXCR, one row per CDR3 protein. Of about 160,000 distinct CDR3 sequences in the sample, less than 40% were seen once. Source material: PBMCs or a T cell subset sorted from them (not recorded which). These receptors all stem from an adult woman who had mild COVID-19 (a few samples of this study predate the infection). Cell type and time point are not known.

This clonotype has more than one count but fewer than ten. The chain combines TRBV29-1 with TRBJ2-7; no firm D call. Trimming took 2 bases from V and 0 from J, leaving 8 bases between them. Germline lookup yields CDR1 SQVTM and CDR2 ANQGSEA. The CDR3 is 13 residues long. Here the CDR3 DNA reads TGCAGCGTTGAATTGGGTGACTCCTACGAGCAGTACTTC. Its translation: CSVELGDSYEQYF.

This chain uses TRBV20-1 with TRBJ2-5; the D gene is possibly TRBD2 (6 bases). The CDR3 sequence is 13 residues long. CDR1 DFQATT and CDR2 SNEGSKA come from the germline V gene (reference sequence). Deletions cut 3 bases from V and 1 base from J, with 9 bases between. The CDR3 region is CSASLSGQETQYF. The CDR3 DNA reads TGCAGTGCTAGTCTTAGCGGCCAAGAGACCCAGTACTTC.

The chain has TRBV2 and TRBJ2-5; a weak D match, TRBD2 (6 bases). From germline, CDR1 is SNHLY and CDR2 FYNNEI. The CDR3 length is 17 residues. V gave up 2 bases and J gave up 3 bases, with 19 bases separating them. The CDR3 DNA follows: TGTGCCAGCAGTGAAAGAAAGACTAGTAGGCCGAAAGAGACCCAGTACTTC. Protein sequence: CASSERKTSRPKETQYF.

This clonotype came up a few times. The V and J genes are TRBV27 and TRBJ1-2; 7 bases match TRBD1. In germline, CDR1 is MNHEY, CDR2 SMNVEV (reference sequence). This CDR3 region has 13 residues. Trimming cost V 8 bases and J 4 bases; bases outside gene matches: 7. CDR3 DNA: TGTGCCAGCCGCCAGGGGGTCTTCTATGGCTACACCTTC. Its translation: CASRQGVFYGYTF.

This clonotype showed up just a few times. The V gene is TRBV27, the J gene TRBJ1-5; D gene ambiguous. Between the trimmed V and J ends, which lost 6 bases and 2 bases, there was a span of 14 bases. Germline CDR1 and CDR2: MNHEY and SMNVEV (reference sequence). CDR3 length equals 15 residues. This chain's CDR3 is CASRGLGSGNQPQHF. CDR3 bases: TGTGCCAGCAGAGGCCTAGGTTCCGGCAATCAGCCCCAGCATTTT.

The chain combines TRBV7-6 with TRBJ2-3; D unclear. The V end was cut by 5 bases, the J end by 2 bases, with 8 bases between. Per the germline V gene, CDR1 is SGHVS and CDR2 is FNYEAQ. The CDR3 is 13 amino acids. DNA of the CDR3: TGTGCCAGCAGCCAGTACTTCACAGATACGCAGTATTTT. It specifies CASSQYFTDTQYF.

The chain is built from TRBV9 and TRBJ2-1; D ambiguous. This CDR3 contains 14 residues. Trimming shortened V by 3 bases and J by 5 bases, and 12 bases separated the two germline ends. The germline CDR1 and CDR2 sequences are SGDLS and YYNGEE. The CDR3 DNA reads TGTGCCAGCAGCGCCGCTTCCCGAAACAATGAGCAGTTCTTC. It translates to CASSAASRNNEQFF.

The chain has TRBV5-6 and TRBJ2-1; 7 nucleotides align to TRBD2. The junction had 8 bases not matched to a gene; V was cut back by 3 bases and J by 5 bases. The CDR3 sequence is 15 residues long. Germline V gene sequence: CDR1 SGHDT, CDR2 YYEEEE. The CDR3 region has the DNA TGTGCCAGCAGCTCCAGACTAGCCCGGGACAATGAGCAGTTCTTC. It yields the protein CASSSRLARDNEQFF.

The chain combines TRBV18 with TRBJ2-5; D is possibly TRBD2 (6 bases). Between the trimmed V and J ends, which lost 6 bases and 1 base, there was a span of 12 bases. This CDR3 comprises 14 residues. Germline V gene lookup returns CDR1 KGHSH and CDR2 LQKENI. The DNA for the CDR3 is TGTGCCAGCTCCTACGGGACTCTCCAAGAGACCCAGTACTTC. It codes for CASSYGTLQETQYF.

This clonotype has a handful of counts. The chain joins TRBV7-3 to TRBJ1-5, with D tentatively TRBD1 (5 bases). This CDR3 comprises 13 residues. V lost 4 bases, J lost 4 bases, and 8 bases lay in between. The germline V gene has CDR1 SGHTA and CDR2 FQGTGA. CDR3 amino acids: CASSYDRNQPQHF. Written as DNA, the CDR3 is TGTGCCAGCAGCTACGACAGAAATCAGCCCCAGCATTTT.

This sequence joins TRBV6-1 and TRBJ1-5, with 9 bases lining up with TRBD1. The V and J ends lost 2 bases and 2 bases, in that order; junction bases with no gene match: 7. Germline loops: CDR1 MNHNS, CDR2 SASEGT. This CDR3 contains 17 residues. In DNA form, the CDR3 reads TGTGCCAGCAGTGAAATCGCGACAGGGGGTCGCAATCAGCCCCAGCATTTT. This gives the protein CASSEIATGGRNQPQHF.

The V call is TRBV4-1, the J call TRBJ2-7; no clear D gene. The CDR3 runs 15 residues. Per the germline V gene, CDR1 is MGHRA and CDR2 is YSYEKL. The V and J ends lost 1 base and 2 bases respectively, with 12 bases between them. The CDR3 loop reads CASSQGSNNPYEQYF. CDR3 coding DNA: TGCGCCAGCAGCCAAGGTTCCAACAACCCCTACGAGCAGTACTTC.

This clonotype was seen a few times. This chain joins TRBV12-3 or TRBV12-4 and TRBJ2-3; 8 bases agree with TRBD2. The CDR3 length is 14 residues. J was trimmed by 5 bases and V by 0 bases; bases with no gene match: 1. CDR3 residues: CASSLATSGDTQYF. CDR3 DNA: TGTGCCAGCAGTTTAGCCACTAGCGGAGATACGCAGTATTTT.

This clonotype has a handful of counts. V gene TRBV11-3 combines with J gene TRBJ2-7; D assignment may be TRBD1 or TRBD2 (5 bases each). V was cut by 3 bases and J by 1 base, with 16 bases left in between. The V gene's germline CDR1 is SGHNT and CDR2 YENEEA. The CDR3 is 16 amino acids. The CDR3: CASSLVWDPRSYEQYF. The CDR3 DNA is TGTGCCAGCAGCTTGGTCTGGGACCCCCGGTCCTACGAGCAGTACTTC.

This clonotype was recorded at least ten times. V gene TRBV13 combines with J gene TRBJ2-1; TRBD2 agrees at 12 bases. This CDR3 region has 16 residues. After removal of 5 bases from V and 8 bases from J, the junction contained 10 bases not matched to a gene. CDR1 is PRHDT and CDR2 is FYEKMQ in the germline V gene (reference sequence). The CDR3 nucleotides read TGTGCCAGCAGCGCCCTAGCGGGAGGGCCGGGCCATGAGCAGTTCTTC. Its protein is CASSALAGGPGHEQFF.

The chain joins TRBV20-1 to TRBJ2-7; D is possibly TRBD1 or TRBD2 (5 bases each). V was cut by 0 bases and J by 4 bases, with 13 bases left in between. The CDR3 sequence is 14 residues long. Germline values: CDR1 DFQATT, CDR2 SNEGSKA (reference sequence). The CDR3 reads CSARDDLGGYEQYF. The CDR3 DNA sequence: TGCAGTGCTAGAGACGACCTTGGGGGTTACGAGCAGTACTTC.

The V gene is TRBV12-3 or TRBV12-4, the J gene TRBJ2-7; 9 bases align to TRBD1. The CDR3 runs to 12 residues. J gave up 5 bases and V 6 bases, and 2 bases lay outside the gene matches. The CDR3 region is CASRTGGHEQYF. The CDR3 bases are TGTGCCAGCAGAACAGGGGGCCACGAGCAGTACTTC.

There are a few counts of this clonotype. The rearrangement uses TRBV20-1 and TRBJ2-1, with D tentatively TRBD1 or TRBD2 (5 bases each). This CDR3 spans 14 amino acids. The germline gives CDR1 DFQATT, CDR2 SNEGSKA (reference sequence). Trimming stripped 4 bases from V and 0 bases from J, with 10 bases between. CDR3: CSANPGPSYNEQFF. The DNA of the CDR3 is TGCAGTGCTAACCCGGGACCCTCCTACAATGAGCAGTTCTTC.

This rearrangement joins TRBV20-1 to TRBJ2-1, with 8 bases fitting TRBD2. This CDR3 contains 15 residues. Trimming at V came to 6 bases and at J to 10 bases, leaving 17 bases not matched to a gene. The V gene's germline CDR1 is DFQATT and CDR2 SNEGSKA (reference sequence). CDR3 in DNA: TGCAGTGCCCAGACCTCTAGCGGGTCCCGACGGGAGCAGTTCTTC. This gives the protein CSAQTSSGSRREQFF.

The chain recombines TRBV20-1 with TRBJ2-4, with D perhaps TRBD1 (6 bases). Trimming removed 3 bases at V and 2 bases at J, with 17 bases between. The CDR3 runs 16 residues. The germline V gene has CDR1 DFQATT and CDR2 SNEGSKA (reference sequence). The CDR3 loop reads CSASIWGPSSKNIQYF. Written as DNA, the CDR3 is TGCAGTGCTAGTATTTGGGGGCCAAGCTCCAAAAACATTCAGTACTTC.

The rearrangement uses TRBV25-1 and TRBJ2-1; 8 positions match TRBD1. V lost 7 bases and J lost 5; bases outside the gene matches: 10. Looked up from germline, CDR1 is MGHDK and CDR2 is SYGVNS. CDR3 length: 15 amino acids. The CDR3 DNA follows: TGTGCCAGCATTATAGAGACAGGGGTAAACAATGAGCAGTTCTTC. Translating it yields CASIIETGVNNEQFF. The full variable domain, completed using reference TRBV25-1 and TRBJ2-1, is EADIYQTPRYLVIGTGKKITLECSQTMGHDKMYWYQQDPGMELHLIHYSYGVNSTEKGDLSSESTVSRIRTEHFPLTLESARPSHTSQYLCASIIETGVNNEQFFGPGTRLTVL.

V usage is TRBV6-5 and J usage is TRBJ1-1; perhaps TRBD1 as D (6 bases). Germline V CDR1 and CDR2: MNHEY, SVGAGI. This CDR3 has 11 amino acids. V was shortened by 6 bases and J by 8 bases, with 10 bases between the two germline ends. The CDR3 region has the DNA TGTGCCAGCAGACTCGGGACAGAAGCTTTCTTT. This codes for CASRLGTEAFF.

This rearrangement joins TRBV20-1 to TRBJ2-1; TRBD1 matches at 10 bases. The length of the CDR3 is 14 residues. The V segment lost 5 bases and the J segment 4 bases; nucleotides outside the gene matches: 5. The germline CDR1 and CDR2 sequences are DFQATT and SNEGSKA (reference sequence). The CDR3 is CSAALGQGYNEQFF. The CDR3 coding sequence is TGCAGTGCTGCCCTGGGACAGGGGTACAATGAGCAGTTCTTC.

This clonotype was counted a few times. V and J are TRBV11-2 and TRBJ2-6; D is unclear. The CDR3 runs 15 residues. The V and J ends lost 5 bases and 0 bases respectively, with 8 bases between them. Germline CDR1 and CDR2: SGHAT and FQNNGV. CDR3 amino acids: CASSPRNSGANVLTF. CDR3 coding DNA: TGTGCCAGCAGCCCCCGTAACTCTGGGGCCAACGTCCTGACTTTC.